This T cell receptor beta chain was sequenced in a study of blood T cell repertoires in COVID-19. Across the study: Acute and convalescent COVID-19 samples came from the United States, Italy and Spain. T cells, B-cell-depleted T cells, or PBMCs provided the cDNA or gDNA that served as material.

Per the study methods: Scientists estimated how many nucleated cells there were by amplifying reference gene primers. Sequenced by immunoSEQ multiplex PCR; TCRdb stores in-frame clones only, minus some. The V and J calls and the clone size are those of that table, but D and trimming were determined from the DNA. This table has under 250,000 clones, roughly 81% appearing once. CDR3 length: 14 residues. CDR1 and CDR2 from the germline V gene are MNHNY and SVGAGI (reference sequence). Trimming pared 8 bases from V and 10 bases from J, leaving 18 bases between. Sequencing was performed on peripheral blood. This sequence joins TRBV6-6 and TRBJ1-6; maybe TRBD1 (5 bases). The sequence derives from a woman aged 50 to 65 with active or convalescent COVID-19. CDR3 region: CASGRTGEGSPLHF. The CDR3 DNA follows: TGTGCCAGCGGAAGGACGGGGGAAGGGTCACCCCTCCACTTT.